The 8 T cell receptor beta chains listed next were all sequenced from one sample in a study of blood T cell repertoires in COVID-19. Generated by immunoSEQ multiplex PCR, the TCRdb table keeps only in-frame clones and is missing some. The sample contains more than 150,000 clones, roughly 76% of which appear only once. The specimen sequenced was peripheral blood. The origin of the receptors is a woman of 80 years or more with COVID-19, enrolled during active disease.

The chain is built from TRBV5-4 and TRBJ1-2; D ambiguous. Germline-derived CDR1 and CDR2 are SGHNT and YYREEE (reference sequence). The germline V and J ends were trimmed by 4 bases and 4 bases, with 20 bases remaining between them. The CDR3 runs 16 residues. In nucleotides, the CDR3 is TGTGCCAGCAGCGGAAACAGCCGCCGGGGTGGCTATGGCTACACCTTC. It is translated as CASSGNSRRGGYGYTF.

This clone was seen more than once but under ten times. V and J are TRBV5-1 and TRBJ2-7, with D maybe TRBD2 (6 bases). CDR1 is SGHRS and CDR2 is YFSETQ in the germline V gene. V shed 4 bases and J shed 0 bases, with 11 bases lying between them. The CDR3 consists of 14 residues. CDR3 amino acids: CASSRDFSSYEQYF. In DNA, the CDR3 is TGCGCCAGCAGCCGGGACTTCAGCTCCTACGAGCAGTACTTC.

This clone was seen once. This chain connects TRBV7-9 to TRBJ1-4; 9 nucleotides match TRBD1. Germline V gene lookup returns CDR1 SEHNR and CDR2 FQNEAQ (reference sequence). The CDR3 loop spans 15 amino acids. Trimming cost V 3 bases and J 10 bases; bases outside gene matches: 9. Here the CDR3 DNA reads TGTGCCAGCAGCTTCAGGACAGGGGAACTAGGAAAACTGTTTTTT. Protein product: CASSFRTGELGKLFF.

The rearrangement uses TRBV5-1 and TRBJ2-7, with 7 bases that match TRBD1. CDR1 and CDR2 (germline): SGHRS, YFSETQ. This CDR3 is built from 16 residues. V lost 4 bases and J lost 2; bases outside the gene matches: 12. In nucleotides, the CDR3 is TGCGCCAGCAGCCTACCCTTTTTGGACAGGCCCTACGAGCAGTACTTC. Translated: CASSLPFLDRPYEQYF. Full variable domain (missing parts from reference TRBV5-1 and TRBJ2-7): KAGVTQTPRYLIKTRGQQVTLSCSPISGHRSVSWYQQTPGQGLQFLFEYFSETQRNKGNFPGRFSGRQFSNSRSEMNVSTLELGDSALYLCASSLPFLDRPYEQYFGPGTRLTVT.

This clone has a handful of counts. V and J are TRBV2 and TRBJ1-5, with unresolved D. The CDR3 runs to 14 residues. CDR1 and CDR2 from the germline V gene are SNHLY and FYNNEI. Trimming shortened V by 6 bases and J by 7 bases, and 16 bases separated the two germline ends. CDR3 protein: CASSERVGGQPQHF. The DNA for the CDR3 is TGTGCCAGCAGCGAGAGGGTGGGAGGGCAGCCCCAGCATTTT.

Regarding this clone: One end of the junction does not line up with germline, which may come from a read error. The V gene is TRBV15, the J gene TRBJ2-1; 11 nucleotides line up with TRBD2. The germline gives CDR1 LNHNV, CDR2 YYDKDF (reference sequence). CDR3 length equals 16 residues. The CDR3 bases are TGTGCCACCAGCAGGATCAGACTAGCGGGGTACAGTGAGCAGTTCTTC. It translates to CATSRIRLAGYSEQFF.

V is TRBV10-2 and J is TRBJ2-7, with D uncertain. Germline values: CDR1 WSHSY, CDR2 SAAADI. V dropped 4 bases and J dropped 5 bases, with 12 bases sitting between them. The CDR3 runs 13 residues. CDR3 loop: CASSVSNPNEQYF. In DNA, the CDR3 is TGCGCCAGCAGTGTTTCTAACCCCAACGAGCAGTACTTC.

The chain carries TRBV5-1 and TRBJ2-1; perhaps TRBD2 as D (7 bases). Germline loops: CDR1 SGHRS, CDR2 YFSETQ. Trimming pared 1 base from V and 4 bases from J, leaving 15 bases between. The CDR3 extends over 16 amino acids. The CDR3 DNA sequence: TGCGCCAGCAGCTTGAGTAGTCGGGGGGCTTACAATGAGCAGTTCTTC. Translating it yields CASSLSSRGAYNEQFF.